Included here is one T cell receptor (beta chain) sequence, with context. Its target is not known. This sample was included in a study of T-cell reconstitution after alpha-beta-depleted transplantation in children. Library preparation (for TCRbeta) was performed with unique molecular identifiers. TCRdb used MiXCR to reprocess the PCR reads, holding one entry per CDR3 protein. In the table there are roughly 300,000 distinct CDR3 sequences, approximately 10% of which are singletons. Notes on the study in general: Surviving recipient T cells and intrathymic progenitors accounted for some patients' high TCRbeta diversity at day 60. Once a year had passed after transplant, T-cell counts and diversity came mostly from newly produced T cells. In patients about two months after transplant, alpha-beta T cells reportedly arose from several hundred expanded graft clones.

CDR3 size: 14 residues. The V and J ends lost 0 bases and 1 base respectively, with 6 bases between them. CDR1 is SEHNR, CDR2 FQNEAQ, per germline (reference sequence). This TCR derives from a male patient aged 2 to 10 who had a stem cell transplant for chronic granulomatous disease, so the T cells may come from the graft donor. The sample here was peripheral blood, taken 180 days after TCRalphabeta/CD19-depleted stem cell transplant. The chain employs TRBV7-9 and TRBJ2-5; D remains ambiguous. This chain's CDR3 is CASSLALVQETQYF. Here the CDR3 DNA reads TGTGCCAGCAGCTTAGCCTTAGTCCAAGAGACCCAGTACTTC.